The clone carrying this TCR beta chain was seen only a few times. Its matching antigen is unknown. The sample comes from a study of cytomegalovirus exposure and HLA in healthy donors. General study results and limits: Certain indistinguishable V segments, among them TRBV6-2 and TRBV6-3, were excluded.

The CDR3 is 14 amino acids. Germline values: CDR1 LGHNA, CDR2 YSLEER. The ends were cut back, 1 base at V and 8 bases at J, with 12 bases in the middle. PCR primers comprised 60 Vbeta and 13 Jbeta primers. Libraries were prepared by immunoSEQ multiplex PCR; TCRdb keeps only in-frame clonotypes and omits some of them. In the table there are about 110,000 clones, roughly 13% of which are singletons. The origin of this receptor is a man between 40 and 49 years old in good health and CMV-seropositive. Sequenced sample: PBMCs. The gene calls are TRBV4-3 and TRBJ2-1; D uncertain. The CDR3 nucleotides read TGCGCCAGCAGCCAAGGTCCAGATTTGGATGAGCAGTTCTTC. It is translated as CASSQGPDLDEQFF.